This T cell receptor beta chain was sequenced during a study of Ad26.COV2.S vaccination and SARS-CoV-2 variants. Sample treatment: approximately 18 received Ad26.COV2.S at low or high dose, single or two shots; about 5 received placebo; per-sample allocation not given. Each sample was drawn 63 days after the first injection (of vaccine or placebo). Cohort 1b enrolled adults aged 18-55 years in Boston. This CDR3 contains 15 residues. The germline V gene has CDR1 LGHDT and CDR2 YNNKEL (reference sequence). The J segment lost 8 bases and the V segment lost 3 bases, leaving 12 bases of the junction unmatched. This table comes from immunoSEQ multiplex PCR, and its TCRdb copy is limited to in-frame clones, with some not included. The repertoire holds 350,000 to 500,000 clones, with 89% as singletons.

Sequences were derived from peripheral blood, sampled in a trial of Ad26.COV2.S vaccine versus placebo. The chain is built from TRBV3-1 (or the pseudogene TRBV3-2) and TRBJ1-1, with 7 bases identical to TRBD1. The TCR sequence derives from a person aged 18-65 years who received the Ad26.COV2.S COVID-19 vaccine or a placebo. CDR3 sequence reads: CASSHHRRGTGEAFF. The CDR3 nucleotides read TGTGCCAGCAGCCACCACCGCAGGGGGACCGGGGAAGCTTTCTTT.